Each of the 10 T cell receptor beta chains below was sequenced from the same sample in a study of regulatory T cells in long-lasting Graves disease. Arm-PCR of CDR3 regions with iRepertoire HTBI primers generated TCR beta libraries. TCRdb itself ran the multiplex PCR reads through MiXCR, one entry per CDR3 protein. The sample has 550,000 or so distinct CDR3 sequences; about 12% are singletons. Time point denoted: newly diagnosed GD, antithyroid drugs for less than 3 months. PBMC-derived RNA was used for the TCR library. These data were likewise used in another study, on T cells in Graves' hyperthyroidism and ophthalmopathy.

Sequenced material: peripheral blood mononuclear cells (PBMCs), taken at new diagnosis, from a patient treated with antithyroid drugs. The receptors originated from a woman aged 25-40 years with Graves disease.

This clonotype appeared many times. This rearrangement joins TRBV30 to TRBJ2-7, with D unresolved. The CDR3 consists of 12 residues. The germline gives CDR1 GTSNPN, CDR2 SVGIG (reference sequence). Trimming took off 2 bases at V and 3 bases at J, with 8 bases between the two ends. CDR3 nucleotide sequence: TGTGCCTGGAGTTTCACGGGCTACGAGCAGTACTTC. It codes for CAWSFTGYEQYF.

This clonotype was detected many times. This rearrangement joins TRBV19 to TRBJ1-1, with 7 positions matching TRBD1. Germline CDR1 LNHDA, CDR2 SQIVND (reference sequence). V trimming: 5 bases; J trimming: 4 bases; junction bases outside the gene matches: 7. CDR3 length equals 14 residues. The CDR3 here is CASSDRVMGTEAFF. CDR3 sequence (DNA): TGTGCCAGTAGTGACAGGGTGATGGGCACTGAAGCTTTCTTT.

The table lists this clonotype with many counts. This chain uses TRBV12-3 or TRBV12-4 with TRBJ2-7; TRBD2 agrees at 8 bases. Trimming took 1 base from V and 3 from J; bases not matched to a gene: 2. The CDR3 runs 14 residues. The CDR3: CASSLGGGLYEQYF. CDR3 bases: TGTGCCAGCAGTTTAGGCGGGGGGCTCTACGAGCAGTACTTC.

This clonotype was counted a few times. CDR3 coding DNA: TGTGCCAGCAGCTTAAGTCTAAAAACCTACGAGCAGTACTTC. It specifies CASSLSLKTYEQYF. V and J are TRBV13 and TRBJ2-7; D is ambiguous. This CDR3 has 14 amino acids. CDR1 is PRHDT and CDR2 is FYEKMQ in the germline V gene (reference sequence). V gave up 2 bases and J gave up 2 bases, with 10 bases separating them.

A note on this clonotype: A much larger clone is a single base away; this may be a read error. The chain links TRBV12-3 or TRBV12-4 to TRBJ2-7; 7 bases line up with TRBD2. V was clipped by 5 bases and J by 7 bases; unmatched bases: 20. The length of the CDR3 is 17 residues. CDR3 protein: CASSPPRTSGLDNEQYF. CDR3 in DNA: TGTGCCAGCAGTCCCCCCAGGACTAGTGGACTTGACAATGAGCAGTACTTC.

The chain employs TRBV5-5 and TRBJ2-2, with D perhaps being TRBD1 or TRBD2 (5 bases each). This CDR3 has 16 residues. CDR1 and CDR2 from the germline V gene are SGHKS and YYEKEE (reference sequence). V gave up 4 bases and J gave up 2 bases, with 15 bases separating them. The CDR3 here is CASSPGPMSNTGELFF. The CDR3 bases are TGTGCCAGCAGCCCGGGACCCATGAGCAACACCGGGGAGCTGTTTTTT.

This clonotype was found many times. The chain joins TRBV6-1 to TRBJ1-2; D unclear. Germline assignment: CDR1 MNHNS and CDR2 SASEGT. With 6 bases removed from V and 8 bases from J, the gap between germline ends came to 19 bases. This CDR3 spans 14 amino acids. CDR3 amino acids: CASRTSGHSDGYTF. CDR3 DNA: TGTGCCAGCAGGACTTCCGGGCATTCTGACGGCTACACCTTC.

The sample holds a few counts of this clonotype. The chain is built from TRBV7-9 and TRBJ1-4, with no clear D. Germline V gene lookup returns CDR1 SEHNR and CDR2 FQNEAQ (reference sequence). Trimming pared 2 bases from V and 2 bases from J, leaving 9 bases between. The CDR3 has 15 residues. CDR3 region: CASSLFQRTNEKLFF. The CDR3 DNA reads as TGTGCCAGCAGCTTATTTCAGAGGACTAATGAAAAACTGTTTTTT.

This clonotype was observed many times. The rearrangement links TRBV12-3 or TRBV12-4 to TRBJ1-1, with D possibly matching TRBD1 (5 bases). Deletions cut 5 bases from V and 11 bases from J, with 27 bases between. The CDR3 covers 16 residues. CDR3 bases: TGTGCCAGCAGTCCCCTCCCGGGACTGAACGTTCCATACGCTTTCTTT. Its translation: CASSPLPGLNVPYAFF.

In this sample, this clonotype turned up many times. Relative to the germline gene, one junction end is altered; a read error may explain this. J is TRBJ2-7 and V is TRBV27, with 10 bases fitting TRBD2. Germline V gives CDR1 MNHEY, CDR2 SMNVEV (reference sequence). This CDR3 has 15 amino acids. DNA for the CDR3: TGTGCCAGCAGTTTGATGGGACTAGCGAGAAACGAGCAGTACTTT. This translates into CASSLMGLARNEQYF.